This passage covers 7 T cell receptor beta chains from one sample sequenced in a study of blood T cell repertoires in COVID-19. Only in-frame clones appear in the TCRdb table, and some are missing; sequencing was by immunoSEQ multiplex PCR. Counted here are 200,000 to 300,000 clones, approximately 86% occurring once; the ten biggest clones make up 1.5% to 2%. The sample was peripheral blood. These receptors were collected from a woman aged 55-70 years who had recovered from COVID-19.

The chain joins TRBV11-3 to TRBJ2-5, with 10 bases lining up with TRBD2. Per germline, CDR1 SGHNT and CDR2 YENEEA. The V gene end was trimmed by 2 bases and the J gene end by 4 bases; junction bases not matched to a gene: 4. The CDR3 length is 15 residues. CDR3 DNA: TGTGCCAGCAGCTTAAGAGCGGGGGGGGGAGAGACCCAGTACTTC. Amino acids: CASSLRAGGGETQYF.

The chain couples TRBV9 to TRBJ2-5; TRBD2 aligns across 7 bases. The CDR3 has 15 residues. Per the germline V gene, CDR1 is SGDLS and CDR2 is YYNGEE. The V segment lost 0 bases and the J segment 2 bases; nucleotides outside the gene matches: 4. CDR3 coding DNA: TGTGCCAGCAGCGTAGCCTGGGGGGGGCAAGAGACCCAGTACTTC. This encodes CASSVAWGGQETQYF.

The CDR3 bases are TGTGCCATCAGGCCCAATGGACAGGGGGGTACCTACGAGCAGTACTTC. This translates into CAIRPNGQGGTYEQYF. This rearrangement joins TRBV10-3 to TRBJ2-7; the match to TRBD1 covers 10 bases. Germline assignment: CDR1 ENHRY and CDR2 SYGVKD. This CDR3 is 16 amino acids long. Trimming took 6 bases from V and 2 from J; bases not matched to a gene: 10.

The rearrangement uses TRBV7-8 and TRBJ2-3; TRBD1 aligns across 10 bases. CDR3 length: 17 residues. Germline lookup yields CDR1 SGHVS and CDR2 FQNEAQ. The trim removed 6 bases at V and 2 bases at J, leaving 11 bases unmatched. The DNA of the CDR3 is TGTGCCAGCAGACACCCGGGACAGGGGCCCTCCACAGATACGCAGTATTTT. Its translation: CASRHPGQGPSTDTQYF. Together with reference TRBV7-8 and TRBJ2-3, the CDR3 gives the full variable domain: GAGVSQSPRYKVAKRGQDVALRCDPISGHVSLFWYQQALGQGPEFLTYFQNEAQLDKSGLPSDRFFAERPEGSVSTLKIQRTQQEDSAVYLCASRHPGQGPSTDTQYFGPGTRLTVL.

This chain connects TRBV5-4 to TRBJ2-3; the match to TRBD2 covers 13 bases. The length of the CDR3 is 16 residues. With V trimmed by 3 bases and J by 1 base, 2 bases remained unmatched. The V gene's germline CDR1 is SGHNT and CDR2 YYREEE (reference sequence). CDR3 DNA: TGTGCCAGCAGCTCTGGGACTAGCGGGGGCACAGATACGCAGTATTTT. Its protein product is CASSSGTSGGTDTQYF.

The CDR3 sequence is CASGTADTQYF. DNA of the CDR3: TGCGCCAGTGGGACAGCAGATACGCAGTATTTT. The chain uses TRBV5-1 and TRBJ2-3, with TRBD1 matching over 7 bases. The germline V gene encodes CDR1 SGHRS and CDR2 YFSETQ. V was pared by 8 bases and J by 4 bases, with 1 base of the junction left unmatched. The CDR3 sequence is 11 residues long.

This sequence joins TRBV2 and TRBJ1-5; D may be TRBD1 (5 bases). This CDR3 has 14 amino acids. CDR1 SNHLY and CDR2 FYNNEI come from the germline V gene. V lost 7 bases and J 1 base, leaving 11 bases between the germline ends. The CDR3 sequence is CASNVRGSNQPQHF. In DNA, the CDR3 is TGTGCCAGCAATGTGCGGGGGAGCAATCAGCCCCAGCATTTT.